These 16 T cell receptor beta chains were all obtained from the same sample, sequenced in a study of CD8+ T cells in alopecia areata listed by TCRdb under 2018. What the treatment or condition label conveys for this sample: oral pan-JAK inhibitor, 5-10 mg twice daily. The protocol used for the library was the immunoSEQ multiplex PCR assay. RNA was extracted from all samples and reverse transcribed into cDNA as template for TCR sequencing. Here the immuneACCESS table is served through TCRdb, limited to in-frame sequences with V and J called. Missing clones are a known gap in these copies; in checked studies unresolved V genes cover under half, and the rest lacks a known reason. This sample comprises roughly 280,000 clones, over 45% of them detected only once. The top ten clones comprise around 0.84% of the sample. The sample here was CD4+ T cells sorted from blood, taken around week 54, from a patient treated with tofacitinib. The receptor set was obtained from a human donor with alopecia areata.

J is TRBJ1-1 and V is TRBV7-6; 9 bases match TRBD1. The CDR3 length is 17 residues. Germline V gene sequence: CDR1 SGHVS, CDR2 FNYEAQ. With V trimmed by 6 bases and J by 0 bases, 11 bases remained unmatched. CDR3 bases: TGTGCCAGCAGTACCTGGACAGGGGCAAACTTGAACACTGAAGCTTTCTTT. Residues: CASSTWTGANLNTEAFF.

This clone turned up a few times. This rearrangement joins TRBV29-1 to TRBJ2-3, with TRBD1 matching 8 bases. Germline trimming cut 8 bases from V and 4 bases from J; bases unmatched to any gene: 5. The CDR3 is 12 amino acids. CDR1 SQVTM and CDR2 ANQGSEA come from the germline V gene. CDR3 coding DNA: TGCAGCACCGGACAGGGTTCAGATACGCAGTATTTT. Protein: CSTGQGSDTQYF.

Comment on this clone: This sample includes further DNA sequences coding for the same CDR3. V is TRBV30 and J is TRBJ1-5; D gene uncertain. Trimming removed 0 bases from V and 2 bases from J, with 2 bases in between. This CDR3 has 12 residues. CDR1 and CDR2 from the germline V gene are GTSNPN and SVGIG (reference sequence). CDR3 amino acids: CAWSVGNQPQHF. The CDR3 coding sequence is TGTGCCTGGAGTGTAGGCAATCAGCCCCAGCATTTT.

This clone has more than one count but fewer than ten. The chain couples TRBV5-1 to TRBJ2-5; TRBD1 matches at 9 bases. V lost 2 bases, J lost 5 bases, and 10 bases stayed unmatched. The CDR3 is 16 residues long. The V gene's germline CDR1 is SGHRS and CDR2 YFSETQ. The CDR3 reads CASSFAGTGPRETQYF. In nucleotides, the CDR3 is TGCGCCAGCAGCTTCGCCGGGACAGGGCCTCGGGAGACCCAGTACTTC.

On this clone: One junction end disagrees with the germline gene, perhaps due to a read error. The identical CDR3 is also encoded by other nucleotide sequences in the sample. The gene calls are TRBV9 and TRBJ2-1; 9 nucleotides align to TRBD2. Germline CDR1 reads SGDLS; CDR2 reads YYNGEE. There are 15 residues in the CDR3. The CDR3 protein is CASSVAGASYNEQFF. The CDR3 DNA reads as TGTGCCAGCAGTGTAGCGGGGGCCTCCTACAATGAGCAGTTCTTC.

The table lists this clone with a count of one. This sequence joins TRBV25-1 and TRBJ1-2; the D is unclear. Looked up from germline, CDR1 is MGHDK and CDR2 is SYGVNS. Trimming shortened V by 6 bases and J by 3 bases, and 20 bases separated the two germline ends. The CDR3 has 16 amino acids. DNA for the CDR3: TGTGCCAGCAGCACTCCGGGCTCTCTCGGGGACTATGGCTACACCTTC. It codes for CASSTPGSLGDYGYTF.

This clone was seen only a few times. The J gene is TRBJ1-1, the V gene TRBV14; TRBD1 might be the D (5 bases). Per germline, CDR1 SGHDN and CDR2 FVKESK. This CDR3 has 17 amino acids. V was trimmed by 4 bases and J by 3 bases, leaving 21 bases between them. The CDR3 reads CASSPPWGHERDTEAFF. CDR3 nucleotides: TGTGCCAGCAGCCCCCCATGGGGCCATGAACGTGACACTGAAGCTTTCTTT. The full variable domain, rest sourced from reference TRBV14 and TRBJ1-1, is EAGVTQFPSHSVIEKGQTVTLRCDPISGHDNLYWYRRVMGKEIKFLLHFVKESKQDESGMPNNRFLAERTGGTYSTLKVQPAELEDSGVYFCASSPPWGHERDTEAFFGQGTRLTVV.

This clone appeared a few times. This chain links TRBV27 with TRBJ2-6; 8 positions agree with TRBD1. Looked up from germline, CDR1 is MNHEY and CDR2 is SMNVEV (reference sequence). The CDR3 length is 18 residues. V lost 4 bases to trimming and J lost 0 bases; unmatched junction nucleotides: 8. The CDR3 spells CASSWGTGPLSGANVLTF. The DNA of the CDR3 is TGTGCCAGCAGTTGGGGGACAGGACCCCTCTCTGGGGCCAACGTCCTGACTTTC. Looking up the rest from reference TRBV27 and TRBJ2-6 gives the full variable domain: EAQVTQNPRYLITVTGKKLTVTCSQNMNHEYMSWYRQDPGLGLRQIYYSMNVEVTDKGDVPEGYKVSRKEKRNFPLILESPSPNQTSLYFCASSWGTGPLSGANVLTFGAGSRLTVL.

The V call is TRBV2, the J call TRBJ1-2, with TRBD1 as a possible D gene (5 bases). This CDR3 is built from 17 residues. CDR1 is SNHLY, CDR2 FYNNEI, per germline. With 0 bases removed from V and 4 bases from J, the gap between germline ends came to 18 bases. CDR3 nucleotides: TGTGCCAGCAGTGAAGCTCCCCTAAACCACGGGGGCTATGGCTACACCTTC. Encoded protein: CASSEAPLNHGGYGYTF.

The chain combines TRBV5-6 with TRBJ1-2; D gene uncertain. Germline CDR1 reads SGHDT; CDR2 reads YYEEEE. Trimming left V 4 bases short and J 4 bases short, with 14 bases between. The CDR3 loop spans 14 amino acids. The CDR3 loop reads CASSPMTDSYGYTF. DNA of the CDR3: TGTGCCAGCAGCCCTATGACGGATTCCTATGGCTACACCTTC.

Note on this clone: This CDR3 is also generated by other DNA sequences in the sample. The J gene is TRBJ2-5, the V gene TRBV30; D call uncertain. V gave up 0 bases and J gave up 5 bases, with 7 bases separating them. Per germline, CDR1 GTSNPN and CDR2 SVGIG (reference sequence). The CDR3 is 12 amino acids. CDR3 residues: CAWSVRGETQYF. The CDR3 region has the DNA TGTGCCTGGAGTGTGAGAGGCGAGACCCAGTACTTC.

A note on this clone: An end of the junction differs from the germline gene, which may be a read error. The V gene is TRBV30, the J gene TRBJ2-1; 9 nucleotides line up with TRBD1. This CDR3 region has 11 residues. Per the germline V gene, CDR1 is GTSNPN and CDR2 is SVGIG (reference sequence). The CDR3 spells CAWVTGGGSLF. In DNA, the CDR3 is TGTGCCTGGGTCACAGGGGGCGGTTCCCTCTTC.

V and J are TRBV5-1 and TRBJ2-7; perhaps TRBD1 as D (7 bases). The V end was cut by 0 bases, the J end by 2 bases, with 12 bases between. Looked up from germline, CDR1 is SGHRS and CDR2 is YFSETQ. This CDR3 has 15 residues. The CDR3 spells CASSLGTGLTYEQYF. CDR3 DNA sequence: TGCGCCAGCAGCTTGGGGACAGGACTAACCTACGAGCAGTACTTC. Drawing the rest from reference TRBV5-1 and TRBJ2-7, the complete variable domain is KAGVTQTPRYLIKTRGQQVTLSCSPISGHRSVSWYQQTPGQGLQFLFEYFSETQRNKGNFPGRFSGRQFSNSRSEMNVSTLELGDSALYLCASSLGTGLTYEQYFGPGTRLTVT.

The gene calls are TRBV29-1 and TRBJ1-6; 8 nucleotides agree with TRBD1. The junction had 8 bases not matched to a gene; V was cut back by 7 bases and J by 9 bases. This CDR3 comprises 13 residues. Germline V lookup: CDR1 SQVTM, CDR2 ANQGSEA. The CDR3, as DNA: TGCAGCGCTTTACAGGGGGAAGGTTCACCCCTCCACTTT. Its translation is CSALQGEGSPLHF.

The CDR3 bases are TGTGCCTGGTGGGACAGTGATACCTACGAGCAGTACTTC. It codes for CAWWDSDTYEQYF. The chain couples TRBV30 to TRBJ2-7, with TRBD1 matching 7 bases. CDR3 length: 13 residues. J was trimmed by 2 bases and V by 5 bases; bases with no gene match: 6. Germline V gene lookup returns CDR1 GTSNPN and CDR2 SVGIG (reference sequence).

The sample holds a few counts of this clone. This CDR3 is CASRRGAGGYYEQYF. DNA of the CDR3: TGTGCCAGCAGACGCGGGGCGGGAGGATACTACGAGCAGTACTTC. The chain has TRBV27 and TRBJ2-7; 8 nucleotides match TRBD2. This CDR3 has 15 residues. Germline-derived CDR1 and CDR2 are MNHEY and SMNVEV (reference sequence). V was pared by 6 bases and J by 3 bases, with 10 bases of the junction left unmatched.